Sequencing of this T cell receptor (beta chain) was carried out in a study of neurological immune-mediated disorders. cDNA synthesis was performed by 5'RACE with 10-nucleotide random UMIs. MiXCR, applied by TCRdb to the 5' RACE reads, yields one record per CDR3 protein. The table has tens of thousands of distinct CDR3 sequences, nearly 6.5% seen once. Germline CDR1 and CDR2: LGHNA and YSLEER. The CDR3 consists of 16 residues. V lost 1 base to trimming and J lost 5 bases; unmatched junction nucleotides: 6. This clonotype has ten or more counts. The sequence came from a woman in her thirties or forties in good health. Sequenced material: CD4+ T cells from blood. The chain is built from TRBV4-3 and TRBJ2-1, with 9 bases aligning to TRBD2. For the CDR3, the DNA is TGCGCCAGCAGCCAAGCTCTAGCGGGACTGGACAATGAGCAGTTCTTC. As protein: CASSQALAGLDNEQFF.